Presented here are 16 T cell receptor beta chains from one specimen sequenced in a study of regulatory T cells in long-lasting Graves disease. To make TCR beta libraries, researchers used iRepertoire HTBI primers and Arm-PCR of CDR3 regions. A single record per CDR3 protein comes from TCRdb applying MiXCR to the multiplex PCR reads. This sample has about 240,000 distinct CDR3 sequences, with around 21% found just once. The time point denotes: newly diagnosed GD, antithyroid drugs for less than 3 months. Extracted PBMC RNA gave rise to the TCR library. The sample in question was peripheral blood mononuclear cells (PBMCs), obtained at new diagnosis, from a patient treated with antithyroid drugs. These receptors were taken from a female donor with Graves disease.

This clonotype has just a few counts. The V and J genes are TRBV28 and TRBJ1-2; 8 bases are shared with TRBD1. Germline-derived CDR1 and CDR2 are MDHEN and SYDVKM. CDR3 length: 13 residues. V lost 5 bases, J lost 8 bases, and 7 bases stayed unmatched. The CDR3 here is CASSVPGGGGYTF. CDR3 nucleotide sequence: TGTGCCAGCAGTGTCCCAGGGGGCGGCGGCTACACCTTC.

Many counts were recorded for this clonotype. This chain connects TRBV2 to TRBJ1-6; D call uncertain. Trimming took 3 bases from V and 7 from J, leaving 4 bases between them. Per germline, CDR1 SNHLY and CDR2 FYNNEI. CDR3 length: 12 amino acids. CDR3: CASSDGNSPLHF. In DNA, the CDR3 is TGTGCCAGCAGTGACGGAAATTCACCCCTCCACTTT.

This clonotype was recorded many times. V gene TRBV12-3 or TRBV12-4 combines with J gene TRBJ2-1; D tentatively fits TRBD1 or TRBD2 (5 bases each). Trimming removed 5 bases at V and 3 bases at J, with 11 bases between. The CDR3 is made up of 14 amino acids. CDR3 DNA sequence: TGTGCCAGCAGTAGGGGACGCTTCTACAATGAGCAGTTCTTC. This translates into CASSRGRFYNEQFF.

This clonotype was counted between two and nine times. The chain links TRBV29-1 to TRBJ2-6; a possible D gene is TRBD2 (5 bases). V shed 4 bases and J shed 1 base, with 23 bases lying between them. Germline CDR1 is SQVTM and CDR2 is ANQGSEA. The CDR3 covers 19 residues. The chain's CDR3 is CSVVLLSGVGSSGANVLTF. The CDR3 DNA reads as TGCAGCGTTGTTCTCCTTTCCGGGGTAGGTTCGTCTGGGGCCAACGTCCTGACTTTC.

This clonotype was detected a few times. The chain combines TRBV20-1 with TRBJ2-7; TRBD1 matches 9 bases. The CDR3 loop spans 14 amino acids. CDR1 and CDR2 (germline): DFQATT, SNEGSKA (reference sequence). V dropped 5 bases and J dropped 4; count of bases not matched to a gene: 9. CDR3 in DNA: TGCAGTGCTTTCCGGGACAGGGTTACATACGAGCAGTACTTC. Protein: CSAFRDRVTYEQYF.

The sample holds a few counts of this clonotype. The chain couples TRBV9 to TRBJ2-6; 12 bases fit TRBD1. This CDR3 comprises 18 residues. The V gene's germline CDR1 is SGDLS and CDR2 YYNGEE. V trimming: 0 bases; J trimming: 4 bases; junction bases outside the gene matches: 5. CDR3 bases: TGTGCCAGCAGCGTAGGGGGACAGGGGGCGAGAGGGGCCAACGTCCTGACTTTC. Translation gives CASSVGGQGARGANVLTF.

This clonotype was counted many times. The chain uses TRBV2 and TRBJ2-5; the D gene could be TRBD1 or TRBD2 (6 bases each). Germline V gives CDR1 SNHLY, CDR2 FYNNEI. The CDR3 is 13 amino acids. V dropped 5 bases and J dropped 7 bases, with 14 bases sitting between them. CDR3 protein: CASSPRGGGTQYF. For the CDR3, the DNA is TGTGCCAGCAGTCCCCGCGGAGGGGGGACCCAGTACTTC.

Ten or more counts support this clonotype. This chain joins TRBV14 and TRBJ2-2; D is undetermined. Trimming removed 3 bases from V and 1 base from J, with 15 bases in between. Germline values: CDR1 SGHDN, CDR2 FVKESK. The CDR3 contains 17 residues. The CDR3 region is CASSQGYGRENTGELFF. The CDR3 DNA sequence: TGTGCCAGCAGCCAGGGGTACGGTAGAGAGAACACCGGGGAGCTGTTTTTT.

In this sample, this clonotype turned up many times. The chain combines TRBV10-3 with TRBJ2-4; TRBD2 agrees at 16 bases. J lost 8 bases, V lost 0 bases, and 4 bases had no gene match. The CDR3 is 17 residues long. Germline loops: CDR1 ENHRY, CDR2 SYGVKD. CDR3 in amino acids: CAISESGLAGGEDIQYF. The CDR3 nucleotides are TGTGCCATCAGTGAGTCGGGACTAGCGGGAGGGGAGGACATTCAGTACTTC.

Ten or more counts support this clonotype. One end of the junction is discordant with germline, which a read error may explain. V usage is TRBV28 and J usage is TRBJ2-7, with D tentatively TRBD2 (5 bases). The CDR3 length is 12 residues. Germline V gene data show CDR1 as MDHEN and CDR2 as SYDVKM. This CDR3 reads CVSGQLSYEQYF. The CDR3 nucleotides read TGTGTCAGCGGTCAGCTCTCCTACGAGCAGTACTTC. Full variable domain (missing parts from reference TRBV28 and TRBJ2-7): DVKVTQSSRYLVKRTGEKVFLECVQDMDHENMFWYRQDPGLGLRLIYFSYDVKMKEKGDIPEGYSVSREKKERFSLILESASTNQTSMYLCVSGQLSYEQYFGPGTRLTVT.

DNA for the CDR3: TGTGCCAGCAGCCAAGACGGCGGGGCCTACAATGAGCAGTTCTTC. Translated: CASSQDGGAYNEQFF. The chain recombines TRBV14 with TRBJ2-1; a weak D match, TRBD2 (6 bases). The CDR3 loop spans 15 amino acids. Germline V gene sequence: CDR1 SGHDN, CDR2 FVKESK. Trimming removed 0 bases from V and 2 bases from J, with 8 bases in between.

This clonotype showed up many times. The rearrangement joins TRBV7-9 to TRBJ2-7, with D possibly matching TRBD1 (5 bases). Trimming left V 1 base short and J 5 bases short, with 12 bases between. The germline gives CDR1 SEHNR, CDR2 FQNEAQ (reference sequence). There are 14 residues in the CDR3. Written as DNA, the CDR3 is TGTGCCAGCAGCTTAGACGGAAGGGGAAACGAGCAGTACTTC. Amino acids: CASSLDGRGNEQYF.

This clonotype was seen repeatedly, ten times or more. The V gene is TRBV3-1, the J gene TRBJ2-1; possibly TRBD1 for D (6 bases). The CDR3 extends over 15 amino acids. Per germline, CDR1 LGHDT and CDR2 YNNKEL (reference sequence). Trimming shortened V by 2 bases and J by 0 bases, and 8 bases separated the two germline ends. The CDR3 DNA is TGTGCCAGCAGCCAAAGGGGGAGCTCCTACAATGAGCAGTTCTTC. It translates to CASSQRGSSYNEQFF.

This clonotype was recorded many times. J is TRBJ1-2 and V is TRBV28; D uncertain. The length of the CDR3 is 13 residues. Trimming removed 5 bases from V and 8 bases from J, with 15 bases in between. CDR1 and CDR2 from the germline V gene are MDHEN and SYDVKM. CDR3 in amino acids: CASSLPGVRGYTF. The CDR3 DNA sequence: TGTGCCAGCAGTCTTCCGGGAGTCAGGGGCTACACCTTC.

The chain employs TRBV19 and TRBJ2-2; no clear D. Looked up from germline, CDR1 is LNHDA and CDR2 is SQIVND (reference sequence). CDR3 length equals 17 residues. Trimming took off 5 bases at V and 5 bases at J, with 21 bases between the two ends. Here the CDR3 reads CASSPRHQVQLTGELFF. The CDR3 nucleotides read TGTGCCAGTAGTCCCCGTCATCAGGTACAACTGACCGGGGAGCTGTTTTTT.

Ten or more counts support this clonotype. This rearrangement joins TRBV7-2 to TRBJ1-1; D is undetermined. V shed 3 bases and J shed 1 base, with 6 bases lying between them. The germline gives CDR1 SGHTA, CDR2 FQGNSA. The CDR3 is 13 amino acids. The CDR3 is CASSFRPNTEAFF. The CDR3 nucleotides are TGTGCCAGCAGCTTTAGGCCGAACACTGAAGCTTTCTTT.